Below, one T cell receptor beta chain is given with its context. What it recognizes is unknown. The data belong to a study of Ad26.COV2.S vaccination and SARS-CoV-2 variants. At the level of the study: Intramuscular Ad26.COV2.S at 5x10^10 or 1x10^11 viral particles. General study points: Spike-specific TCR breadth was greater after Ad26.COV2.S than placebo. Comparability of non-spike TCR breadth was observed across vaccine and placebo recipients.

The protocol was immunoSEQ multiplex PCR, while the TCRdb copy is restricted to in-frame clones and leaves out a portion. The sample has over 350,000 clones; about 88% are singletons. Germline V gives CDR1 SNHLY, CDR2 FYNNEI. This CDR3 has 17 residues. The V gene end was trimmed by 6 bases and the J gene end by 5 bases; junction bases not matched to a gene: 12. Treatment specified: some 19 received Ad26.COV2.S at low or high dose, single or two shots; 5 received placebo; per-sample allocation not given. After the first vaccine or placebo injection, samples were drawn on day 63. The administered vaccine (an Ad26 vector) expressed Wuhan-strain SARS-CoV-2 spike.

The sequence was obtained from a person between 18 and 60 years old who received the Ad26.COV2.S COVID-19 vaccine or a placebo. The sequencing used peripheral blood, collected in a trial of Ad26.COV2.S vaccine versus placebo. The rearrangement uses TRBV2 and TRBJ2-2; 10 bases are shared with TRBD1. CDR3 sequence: CASRAPGTGAMTGELFF. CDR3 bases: TGTGCCAGCAGGGCACCCGGGACAGGGGCAATGACCGGGGAGCTGTTTTTT.